These 10 T cell receptor beta chains came from one sample sequenced in a study of blood T cell repertoires in COVID-19. The method was immunoSEQ multiplex PCR; TCRdb's version includes in-frame clones alone and lacks a portion of them. The sample lists fewer than 200,000 clones, roughly 80% seen once, with under 4.5% in the top ten. The specimen was PBMCs or T cells enriched from blood (not recorded which). These receptor sequences come from a woman in her forties or fifties who had recovered from COVID-19.

J is TRBJ2-5 and V is TRBV11-2, with D unresolved. V gave up 5 bases and J gave up 1 base, with 14 bases separating them. The V gene's germline CDR1 is SGHAT and CDR2 FQNNGV. The CDR3 has 15 amino acids. CDR3: CASSPQFSSQETQYF. For the CDR3, the DNA is TGTGCCAGCAGCCCCCAATTTTCGAGCCAAGAGACCCAGTACTTC. The full variable domain, in which reference TRBV11-2 and TRBJ2-5 provide the parts outside the CDR3, is EAGVAQSPRYKIIEKRQSVAFWCNPISGHATLYWYQQILGQGPKLLIQFQNNGVVDDSQLPKDRFSAERLKGVDSTLKIQPAKLEDSAVYLCASSPQFSSQETQYFGPGTRLLVL.

This clone was seen once. The genes are TRBV4-2 and TRBJ1-5; a possible D gene is TRBD1 (6 bases). The V and J ends lost 3 bases and 3 bases respectively, with 15 bases between them. The CDR3 extends over 16 amino acids. CDR1 and CDR2 (germline): LGHNA, YNFKEQ. The CDR3 coding sequence is TGTGCCAGCAGCCAGAACTCGGGACACTACAATCAGCCCCAGCATTTT. This translates into CASSQNSGHYNQPQHF.

This chain links TRBV11-2 with TRBJ1-1; tentative D call: TRBD1 (5 bases). The CDR3 is made up of 16 amino acids. Germline CDR1 SGHAT, CDR2 FQNNGV. V dropped 5 bases and J dropped 1 base, with 17 bases sitting between them. This CDR3 reads CASSLRTGGTNTEAFF. CDR3 in DNA: TGTGCCAGCAGCCTCCGAACGGGAGGGACGAACACTGAAGCTTTCTTT.

The chain combines TRBV7-9 with TRBJ1-1; D remains unclear. CDR3 length: 13 residues. V gave up 5 bases and J gave up 7 bases, with 14 bases separating them. CDR1 is SEHNR, CDR2 FQNEAQ, per germline (reference sequence). CDR3 loop: CASSPFRVDEAFF. The DNA for the CDR3 is TGTGCCAGCAGCCCTTTCCGGGTTGATGAAGCTTTCTTT.

V and J are TRBV2 and TRBJ1-6; D not resolved. The germline CDR1 and CDR2 sequences are SNHLY and FYNNEI. The CDR3 covers 15 residues. V was clipped by 8 bases and J by 8 bases, with 19 bases between them. The CDR3 DNA reads TGTGCCAGCCGCGAACGTCGATTCCTCCATTCACCCCTCCACTTT. It yields the protein CASRERRFLHSPLHF. The complete variable domain, with remaining parts taken from reference TRBV2 and TRBJ1-6, reads EPEVTQTPSHQVTQMGQEVILRCVPISNHLYFYWYRQILGQKVEFLVSFYNNEISEKSEIFDDQFSVERPDGSNFTLKIRSTKLEDSAMYFCASRERRFLHSPLHFGNGTRLTVT.

The chain recombines TRBV3-1 (or the pseudogene TRBV3-2) with TRBJ2-3; a weak D match, TRBD1 (6 bases). This CDR3 has 16 residues. V was clipped by 0 bases and J by 5 bases, with 15 bases between them. Germline-derived CDR1 and CDR2 are LGHDT and YNNKEL (reference sequence). The CDR3: CASSQEGQAPQDTQYF. CDR3 in DNA: TGTGCCAGCAGCCAAGAGGGACAAGCACCACAAGATACGCAGTATTTT.

The chain joins TRBV7-9 to TRBJ1-6, with D possibly being TRBD1 (5 bases). V lost 6 bases and J lost 8, with 14 bases in between. The CDR3 is 14 residues long. Looked up from germline, CDR1 is SEHNR and CDR2 is FQNEAQ (reference sequence). This CDR3 is CASREGPGDSPLHF. CDR3 bases: TGTGCCAGCAGAGAGGGGCCGGGGGATTCACCCCTCCACTTT.

As concerns this clone: One junction end disagrees with the germline gene, perhaps due to a read error. The chain has TRBV7-7 and TRBJ1-2, with D possibly TRBD1 on 5 matching bases. This CDR3 has 14 residues. Germline CDR1 SSHAT, CDR2 FNYEAQ (reference sequence). In DNA form, the CDR3 reads TGTGCTAGCAAGTCCGACAGCTCTAACTATGGCTACACCTTC. This codes for CASKSDSSNYGYTF.

This clone was counted a single time. The V gene is TRBV7-2, the J gene TRBJ2-1, with 9 bases fitting TRBD2. V shed 5 bases, J shed 8 bases, and the junction held 10 bases outside the gene matches. This CDR3 spans 15 amino acids. Per the germline V gene, CDR1 is SGHTA and CDR2 is FQGNSA. CDR3: CASSPYSGRWDEQFF. The CDR3 bases are TGTGCCAGCAGCCCCTATAGCGGGAGATGGGATGAGCAGTTCTTC.

The chain recombines TRBV6-5 with TRBJ1-1; TRBD1 matches 7 bases. Germline loops: CDR1 MNHEY, CDR2 SVGAGI. The V segment lost 2 bases and the J segment 0 bases; nucleotides outside the gene matches: 6. The CDR3 spans 16 residues. The CDR3 DNA reads as TGTGCCAGCAGTTACAGGGGGCGCTATATGAACACTGAAGCTTTCTTT. Its protein product is CASSYRGRYMNTEAFF.